This T cell receptor (beta chain) was sequenced for a study of cytomegalovirus exposure and HLA in healthy donors. The PCR had 60 Vbeta and 13 Jbeta primers. Measured with immunoSEQ multiplex PCR; TCRdb has only the in-frame clones, and not every one. Found here are about 200,000 clones, roughly four fifths of them singletons; the top ten hold 2.5% to 3.5%. The CDR3 loop spans 15 amino acids. CDR1 SGHRS and CDR2 YFSETQ come from the germline V gene. V was pared by 1 base and J by 4 bases, with 5 bases of the junction left unmatched. This clone has just one count. The TCR comes from a woman between 35 and 50 years old in good health and CMV-seronegative. The gene calls are TRBV5-1 and TRBJ2-7, with TRBD1 matching over 10 bases. The specimen sequenced was PBMCs. CDR3 nucleotides: TGCGCCAGCAGCTTGCCCGGGACAGGGGTGTACGAGCAGTACTTC. It translates to CASSLPGTGVYEQYF.